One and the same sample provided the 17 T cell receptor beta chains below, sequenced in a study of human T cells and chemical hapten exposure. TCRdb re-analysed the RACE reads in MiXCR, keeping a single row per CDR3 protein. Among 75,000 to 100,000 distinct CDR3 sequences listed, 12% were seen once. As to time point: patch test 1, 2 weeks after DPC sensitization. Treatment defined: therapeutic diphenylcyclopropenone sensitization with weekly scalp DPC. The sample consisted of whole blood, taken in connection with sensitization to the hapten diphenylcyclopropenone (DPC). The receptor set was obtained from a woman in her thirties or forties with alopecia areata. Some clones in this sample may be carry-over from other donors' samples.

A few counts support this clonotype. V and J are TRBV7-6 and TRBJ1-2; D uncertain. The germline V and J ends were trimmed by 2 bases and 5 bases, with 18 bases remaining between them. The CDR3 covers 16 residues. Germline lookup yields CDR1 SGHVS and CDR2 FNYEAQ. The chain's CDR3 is CASSLLLAGIGYGYTF. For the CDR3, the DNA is TGTGCCAGCAGCTTATTGTTGGCGGGAATCGGGTATGGCTACACCTTC.

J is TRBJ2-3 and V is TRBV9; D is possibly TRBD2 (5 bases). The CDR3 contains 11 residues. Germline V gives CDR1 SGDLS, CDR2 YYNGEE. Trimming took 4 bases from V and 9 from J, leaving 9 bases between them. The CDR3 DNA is TGTGCCAGCAGCCAGGACTCCACGCAGTATTTT. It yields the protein CASSQDSTQYF.

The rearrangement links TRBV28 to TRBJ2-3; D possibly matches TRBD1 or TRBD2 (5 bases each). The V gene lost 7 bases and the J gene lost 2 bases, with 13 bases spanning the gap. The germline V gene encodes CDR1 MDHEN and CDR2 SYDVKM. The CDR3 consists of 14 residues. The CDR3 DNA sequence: TGTGCCAGCAAAAGGGGCCTAGCCACAGATACGCAGTATTTT. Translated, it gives CASKRGLATDTQYF. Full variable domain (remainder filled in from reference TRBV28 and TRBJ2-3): DVKVTQSSRYLVKRTGEKVFLECVQDMDHENMFWYRQDPGLGLRLIYFSYDVKMKEKGDIPEGYSVSREKKERFSLILESASTNQTSMYLCASKRGLATDTQYFGPGTRLTVL.

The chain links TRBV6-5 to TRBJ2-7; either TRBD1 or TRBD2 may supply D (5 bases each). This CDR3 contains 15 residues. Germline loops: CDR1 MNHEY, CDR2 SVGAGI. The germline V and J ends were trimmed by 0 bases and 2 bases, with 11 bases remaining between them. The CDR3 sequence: CASSYSGTVTYEQYF. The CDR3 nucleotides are TGTGCCAGCAGTTACTCTGGGACCGTAACCTACGAGCAGTACTTC.

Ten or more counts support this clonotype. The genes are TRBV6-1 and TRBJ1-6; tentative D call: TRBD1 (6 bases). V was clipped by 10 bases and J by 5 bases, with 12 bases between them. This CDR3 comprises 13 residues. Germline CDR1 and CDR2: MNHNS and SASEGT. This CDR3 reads CATFRTDNSPLHF. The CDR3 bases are TGTGCCACATTCCGGACAGATAATTCACCCCTCCACTTT.

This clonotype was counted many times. CDR3 residues: CASSSPTGGHEQFF. For the CDR3, the DNA is TGTGCCAGCAGCTCACCAACAGGGGGCCATGAGCAGTTCTTC. V is TRBV7-9 and J is TRBJ2-1; 9 bases are shared with TRBD1. The germline V gene encodes CDR1 SEHNR and CDR2 FQNEAQ (reference sequence). This CDR3 is 14 amino acids long. J lost 8 bases, V lost 4 bases, and 6 bases had no gene match.

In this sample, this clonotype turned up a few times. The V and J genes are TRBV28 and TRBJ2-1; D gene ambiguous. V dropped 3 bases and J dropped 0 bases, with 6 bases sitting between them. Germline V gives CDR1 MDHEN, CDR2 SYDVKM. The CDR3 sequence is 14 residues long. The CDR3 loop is CASSFDSSYNEQFF. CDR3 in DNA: TGTGCCAGCAGTTTCGATAGCTCCTACAATGAGCAGTTCTTC.

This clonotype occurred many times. DNA for the CDR3: TGCAGCGTTGAAGGGGGAGATACGCAGTATTTT. It yields the protein CSVEGGDTQYF. The gene calls are TRBV29-1 and TRBJ2-3; unclear D gene. The CDR3 consists of 11 residues. Germline CDR1 is SQVTM and CDR2 is ANQGSEA. Trimming removed 1 base from V and 5 bases from J, with 4 bases in between.

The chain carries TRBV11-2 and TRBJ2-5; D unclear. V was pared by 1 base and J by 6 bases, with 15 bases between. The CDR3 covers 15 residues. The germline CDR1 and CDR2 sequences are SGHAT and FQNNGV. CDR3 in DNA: TGTGCCAGCAGCTTAGCGGCAGGTCGTGGGAAGACCCAGTACTTC. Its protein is CASSLAAGRGKTQYF.

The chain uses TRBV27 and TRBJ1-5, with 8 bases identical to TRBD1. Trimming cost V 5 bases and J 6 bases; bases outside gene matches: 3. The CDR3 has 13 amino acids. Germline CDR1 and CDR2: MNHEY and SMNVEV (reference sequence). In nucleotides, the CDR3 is TGTGCCAGCAGTCCAGGGGGCTCTCAGCCCCAGCATTTT. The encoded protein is CASSPGGSQPQHF.

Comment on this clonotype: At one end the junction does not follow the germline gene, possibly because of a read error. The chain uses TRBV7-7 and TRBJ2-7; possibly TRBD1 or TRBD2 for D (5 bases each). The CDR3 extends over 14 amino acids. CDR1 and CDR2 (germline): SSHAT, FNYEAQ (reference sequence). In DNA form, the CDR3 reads TGTGCTAGCAGCGAAGCCGGGACCGCCGGGGAGCAGTACTTC. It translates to CASSEAGTAGEQYF.

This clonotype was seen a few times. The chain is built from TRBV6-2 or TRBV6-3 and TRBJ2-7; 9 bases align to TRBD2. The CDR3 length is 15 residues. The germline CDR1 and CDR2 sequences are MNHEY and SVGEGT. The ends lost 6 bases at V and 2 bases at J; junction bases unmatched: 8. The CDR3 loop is CASSPLTSGTYEQYF. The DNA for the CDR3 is TGTGCCAGCAGCCCCTTGACTAGCGGAACCTACGAGCAGTACTTC.

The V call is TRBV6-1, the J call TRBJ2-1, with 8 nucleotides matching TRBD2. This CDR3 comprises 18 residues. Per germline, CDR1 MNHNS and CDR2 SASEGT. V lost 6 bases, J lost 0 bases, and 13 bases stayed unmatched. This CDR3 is CASRPSLGGRSSYNEQFF. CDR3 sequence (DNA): TGTGCCAGCAGACCTAGCTTGGGCGGGAGGAGCTCCTACAATGAGCAGTTCTTC.

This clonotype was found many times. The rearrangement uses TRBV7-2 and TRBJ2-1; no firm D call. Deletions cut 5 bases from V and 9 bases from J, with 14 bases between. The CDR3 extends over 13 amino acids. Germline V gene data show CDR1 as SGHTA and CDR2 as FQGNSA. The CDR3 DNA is TGTGCCAGCAGCCCCCAGTCCGAGGTTGAGCAGTTCTTC. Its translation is CASSPQSEVEQFF.

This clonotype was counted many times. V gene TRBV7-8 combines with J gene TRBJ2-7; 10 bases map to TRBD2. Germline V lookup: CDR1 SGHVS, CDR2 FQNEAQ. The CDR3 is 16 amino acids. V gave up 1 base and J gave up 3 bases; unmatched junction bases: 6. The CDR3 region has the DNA TGTGCCAGCAGCTTAGGAGCTAGCGGGAGCTTCTACGAGCAGTACTTC. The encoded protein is CASSLGASGSFYEQYF. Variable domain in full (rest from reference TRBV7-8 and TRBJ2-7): GAGVSQSPRYKVAKRGQDVALRCDPISGHVSLFWYQQALGQGPEFLTYFQNEAQLDKSGLPSDRFFAERPEGSVSTLKIQRTQQEDSAVYLCASSLGASGSFYEQYFGPGTRLTVT.

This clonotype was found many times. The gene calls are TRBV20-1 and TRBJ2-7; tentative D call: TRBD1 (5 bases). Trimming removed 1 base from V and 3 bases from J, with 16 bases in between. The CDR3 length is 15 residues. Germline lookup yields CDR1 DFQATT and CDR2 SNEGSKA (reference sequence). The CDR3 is CSARGGGQSLYEQYF. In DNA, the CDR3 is TGCAGTGCTAGAGGGGGCGGCCAGAGCCTCTACGAGCAGTACTTC.

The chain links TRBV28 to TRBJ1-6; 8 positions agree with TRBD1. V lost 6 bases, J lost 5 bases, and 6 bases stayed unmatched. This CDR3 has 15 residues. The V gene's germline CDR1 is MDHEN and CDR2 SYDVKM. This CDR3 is CASRPDREDNSPLHF. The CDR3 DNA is TGTGCCAGCAGACCGGACAGGGAAGATAATTCACCCCTCCACTTT.